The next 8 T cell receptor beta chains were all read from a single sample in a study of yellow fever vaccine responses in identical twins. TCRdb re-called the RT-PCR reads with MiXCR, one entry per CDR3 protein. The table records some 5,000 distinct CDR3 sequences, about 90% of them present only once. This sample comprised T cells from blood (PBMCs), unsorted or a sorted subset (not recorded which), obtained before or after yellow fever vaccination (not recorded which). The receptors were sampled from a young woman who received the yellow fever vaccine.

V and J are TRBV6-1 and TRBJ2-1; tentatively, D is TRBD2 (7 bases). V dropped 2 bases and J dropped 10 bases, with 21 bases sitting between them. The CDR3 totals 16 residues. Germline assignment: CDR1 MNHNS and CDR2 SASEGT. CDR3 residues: CASSEKAGGGGREQFF. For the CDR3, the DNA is TGTGCCAGCAGTGAAAAGGCAGGTGGGGGGGGGCGGGAGCAGTTCTTC.

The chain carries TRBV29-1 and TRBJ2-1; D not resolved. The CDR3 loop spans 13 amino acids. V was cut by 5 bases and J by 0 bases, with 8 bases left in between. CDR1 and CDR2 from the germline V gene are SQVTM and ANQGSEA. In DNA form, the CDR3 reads TGCAGCGTTAGTCGATTCTCCTACAATGAGCAGTTCTTC. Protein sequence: CSVSRFSYNEQFF.

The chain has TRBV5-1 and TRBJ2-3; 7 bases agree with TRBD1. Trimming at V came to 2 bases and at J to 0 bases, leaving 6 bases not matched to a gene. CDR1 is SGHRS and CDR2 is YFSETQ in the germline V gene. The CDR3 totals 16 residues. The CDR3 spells CASSLQGPFSTDTQYF. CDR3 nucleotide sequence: TGCGCCAGCAGCTTACAGGGGCCCTTTAGCACAGATACGCAGTATTTT.

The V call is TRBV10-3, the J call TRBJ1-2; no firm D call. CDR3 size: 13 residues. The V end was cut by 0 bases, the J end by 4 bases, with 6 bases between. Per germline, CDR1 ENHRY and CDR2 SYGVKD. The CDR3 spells CAISESQIYGYTF. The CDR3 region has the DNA TGTGCCATCAGTGAGTCACAGATCTATGGCTACACCTTC.

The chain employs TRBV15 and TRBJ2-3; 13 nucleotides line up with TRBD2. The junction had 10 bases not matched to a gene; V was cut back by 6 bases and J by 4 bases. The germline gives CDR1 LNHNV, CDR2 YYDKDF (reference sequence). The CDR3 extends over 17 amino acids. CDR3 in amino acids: CATSPRQTSGRSDTQYF. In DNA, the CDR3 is TGTGCCACCAGTCCGCGGCAGACTAGCGGGAGGTCAGATACGCAGTATTTT.

The CDR3 DNA reads TGTGCCAGTTATGACGGCGGATGGGACTATGGCTACACCTTC. Translation gives CASYDGGWDYGYTF. The V and J genes are TRBV19 and TRBJ1-2; no clear D. The V gene lost 8 bases and the J gene lost 3 bases, with 16 bases spanning the gap. CDR1 and CDR2 from the germline V gene are LNHDA and SQIVND (reference sequence). This CDR3 region has 14 residues.

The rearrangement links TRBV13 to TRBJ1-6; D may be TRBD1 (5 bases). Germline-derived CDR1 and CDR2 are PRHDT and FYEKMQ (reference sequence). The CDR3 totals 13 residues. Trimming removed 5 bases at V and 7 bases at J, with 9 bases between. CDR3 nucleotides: TGTGCCAGCAGCCGGGGGGGAAATTCACCCCTCCACTTT. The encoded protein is CASSRGGNSPLHF.

CDR3 nucleotide sequence: TGCAGCGTTGGACAGGCGGCCTACGAGCAGTACTTC. Translated, it gives CSVGQAAYEQYF. The chain is built from TRBV29-1 and TRBJ2-7; D might be TRBD1 (6 bases). The V end was cut by 4 bases, the J end by 2 bases, with 9 bases between. Germline lookup yields CDR1 SQVTM and CDR2 ANQGSEA. The CDR3 sequence is 12 residues long.